The T cell receptor (beta chain) under discussion was sequenced for a study of CD8 T cells in Susac syndrome. The multiple sclerosis controls, all treatment-naive patients, had relapsing-remitting disease that was stable or active. V was pared by 4 bases and J by 0 bases, with 6 bases between. The CDR3 spans 14 residues. Per germline, CDR1 KGHDR and CDR2 SFDVKD. Random hexamers primed reverse transcription of about 0.45 to 1 ug RNA. The TCR beta CDR3 was amplified by immunoSEQ multiplex PCR across 54 Vbeta, 13 Jbeta. TCRdb re-called the immunoSEQ multiplex PCR reads through MiXCR, storing one row per CDR3 protein. This table has some 150,000 distinct CDR3 sequences, over 95% appearing once.

This receptor was taken from a human donor with multiple sclerosis. The rearrangement links TRBV24-1 to TRBJ2-1; D remains ambiguous. Sequenced input: CD8+ T cells from PBMCs. CDR3 in amino acids: CATSDSGSYNEQFF. CDR3 coding DNA: TGTGCCACCAGTGACTCCGGCTCCTACAATGAGCAGTTCTTC.